This entry lists 3 T cell receptor beta chains sequenced from one sample in a study of T cells in Graves' hyperthyroidism and ophthalmopathy. TCR beta CDR3 regions were amplified from RNA transcripts. First-round RT-PCR targeting the TCR CDR3 was performed with the HTBI primer set. One entry per CDR3 protein, called by TCRdb with MiXCR from the multiplex PCR reads. The sample contains about 560,000 distinct CDR3 sequences, around 45% of which appear only once. Sequencing used peripheral blood or thyroid tissue (not recorded which). The receptors stem from a woman aged 18-29 years with Graves' hyperthyroidism.

On this clonotype itself: This may stem from a read error, because a much larger clone lies one nucleotide away. This sequence joins TRBV29-1 and TRBJ1-2; possible D gene TRBD1, 6 bases. Per germline, CDR1 SQVTM and CDR2 ANQGSEA. CDR3 length equals 11 residues. With 7 bases removed from V and 6 bases from J, the gap between germline ends came to 12 bases. The CDR3 nucleotides read TGCAGCGCGGGGGGGGCGGATGGCTACACCTTC. As protein: CSAGGADGYTF.

This clonotype was seen at least ten times. CDR3: CASSPADMGPLHF. CDR3 coding DNA: TGTGCCAGCAGCCCGGCCGATATGGGACCCCTCCACTTT. The chain couples TRBV12-3 or TRBV12-4 to TRBJ1-6, with D uncertain. The CDR3 extends over 13 amino acids. V lost 6 bases and J 12 bases, leaving 15 bases between the germline ends.

This clonotype has more than one count but fewer than ten. V usage is TRBV20-1 and J usage is TRBJ2-2, with a tentative D call TRBD1 (6 bases). The CDR3 loop spans 11 amino acids. Germline CDR1 reads DFQATT; CDR2 reads SNEGSKA (reference sequence). The V end was cut by 7 bases, the J end by 3 bases, with 6 bases between. CDR3 sequence reads: CSDRDTGELFF. For the CDR3, the DNA is TGCAGTGACAGGGACACCGGGGAGCTGTTTTTT.